The rows below give T cell receptor beta chains drawn from one sample of a study of post-analysis software for immune sequencing data. TCRdb independently ran MiXCR on the PCR reads; one entry per CDR3 protein. The sample contains roughly 600,000 distinct CDR3 sequences, around 40% of which appear only once. The sample taken for sequencing was blood. These receptors all stem from a girl under 18 with multiple sclerosis. Both conserved end residues are part of each CDR3.

v_gene: TRBV10-3; j_gene: TRBJ2-1; CDR3aa: CAISRTGLWEQFF
v_gene: TRBV12-3/TRBV12-4; j_gene: TRBJ1-1; CDR3aa: CASSLVHTEAFF
v_gene: TRBV5-1; j_gene: TRBJ2-5; CDR3aa: CASSWGDRDGETQYF
v_gene: TRBV20-1; j_gene: TRBJ2-4; CDR3aa: CSAFDSLAKNIQYF
v_gene: TRBV24-1; j_gene: .; CDR3aa: CATSKGGGETQYF
v_gene: TRBV5-1; j_gene: TRBJ2-7; CDR3aa: CASSLALGYEQYF
v_gene: TRBV28; j_gene: .; CDR3aa: CASSTQVEYYNEQYF
v_gene: TRBV7-3; j_gene: TRBJ2-6; CDR3aa: CASSTLTGLKISGANVLTF
v_gene: TRBV6-5; j_gene: TRBJ2-3; CDR3aa: CASSLGTSGTTDTQYF
v_gene: TRBV29-1; j_gene: TRBJ2-5; CDR3aa: CSVGRAQETQYF
v_gene: TRBV20-1; j_gene: TRBJ2-3; CDR3aa: CSARGGGHNTDTQYF
v_gene: TRBV5-1; j_gene: TRBJ2-7; CDR3aa: CASSSGLADSYEQYF
v_gene: TRBV4-1; j_gene: TRBJ2-3; CDR3aa: CASSQVGRTATDTQYF
v_gene: TRBV12-3/TRBV12-4; j_gene: TRBJ2-1; CDR3aa: CAGAGGELNEQFF
v_gene: TRBV15; j_gene: TRBJ1-1; CDR3aa: CATSRDRLNTEAFF
v_gene: TRBV4-1; j_gene: TRBJ2-5; CDR3aa: CASSQVASGWLAGDQETQYF
v_gene: TRBV27; j_gene: TRBJ2-7; CDR3aa: CASSWQRFSYEQYF
v_gene: TRBV6-5; j_gene: TRBJ1-2; CDR3aa: CASRRDSPNYGYTF
v_gene: TRBV12-3/TRBV12-4; j_gene: TRBJ2-5; CDR3aa: CASSFVGGPGTQYF
v_gene: TRBV12-3/TRBV12-4; j_gene: TRBJ1-1; CDR3aa: CASSLYSGTEAFF
v_gene: TRBV5-6; j_gene: TRBJ1-4; CDR3aa: CASSLGAGVGEKLFF
v_gene: TRBV7-2; j_gene: TRBJ2-5; CDR3aa: CASSLAHAETQYF
v_gene: TRBV7-2; j_gene: TRBJ2-7; CDR3aa: CASSLSLGRTYEQYF
v_gene: TRBV5-5; j_gene: TRBJ2-7; CDR3aa: CASSPRQAVSYEQYF
v_gene: TRBV20-1; j_gene: TRBJ2-3; CDR3aa: CSARRGGGADTQYF
v_gene: TRBV4-1; j_gene: TRBJ1-6; CDR3aa: CASSQATQFGTKYSPLHF
v_gene: TRBV4-1; j_gene: TRBJ1-6; CDR3aa: CASSQDALVAPLHF
v_gene: TRBV7-9; j_gene: TRBJ2-7; CDR3aa: CASSPVGETYEQYF
v_gene: TRBV5-1; j_gene: TRBJ2-1; CDR3aa: CASSGQTSGVNNEQFF
v_gene: TRBV12-3/TRBV12-4; j_gene: TRBJ2-5; CDR3aa: CATQRGTVWYF
v_gene: TRBV3-1; j_gene: TRBJ2-2; CDR3aa: CASSQVRTGELFF
v_gene: TRBV5-1; j_gene: .; CDR3aa: CASSTMDWGTYEQFF
v_gene: TRBV10-3; j_gene: .; CDR3aa: CAISESLDRVGEQYF
v_gene: TRBV3-1; j_gene: TRBJ2-5; CDR3aa: CASSPRLQAEQYF
v_gene: TRBV4-1; j_gene: TRBJ1-4; CDR3aa: CASSHAAGTGGEKLFF
v_gene: TRBV20-1; j_gene: TRBJ1-4; CDR3aa: CSAPGQYNEKLFF
v_gene: TRBV7-3; j_gene: TRBJ2-1; CDR3aa: CASSSQAGVLYNEQFF
v_gene: TRBV5-1; j_gene: TRBJ2-7; CDR3aa: CASSSGLAATYEQYF
v_gene: TRBV5-1; j_gene: TRBJ2-3; CDR3aa: CASTDFNPTDTQYF
v_gene: TRBV6-5; j_gene: TRBJ2-1; CDR3aa: CASGMRDSKQFF
v_gene: TRBV7-9; j_gene: TRBJ1-6; CDR3aa: CASLLFAGGLNSLLHF
v_gene: TRBV5-1; j_gene: TRBJ2-1; CDR3aa: CASSSGSSSYNEQFF
v_gene: TRBV29-1; j_gene: TRBJ2-5; CDR3aa: CSAVILAPQETQYF
v_gene: TRBV13; j_gene: TRBJ2-5; CDR3aa: CASSLTLAGRETQYF
v_gene: TRBV10-3; j_gene: TRBJ2-5; CDR3aa: CAITDGYQETQYF
v_gene: TRBV5-1; j_gene: TRBJ1-4; CDR3aa: CASSFWGGRNEKLFF
v_gene: TRBV5-1; j_gene: TRBJ2-7; CDR3aa: CASSLGAGHSYEQYF
v_gene: TRBV9; j_gene: TRBJ1-2; CDR3aa: CASSAWTGSGYTF
v_gene: TRBV6-6; j_gene: TRBJ1-5; CDR3aa: CASSPDQPQHF
v_gene: TRBV6-1; j_gene: .; CDR3aa: CASSAYEQYF
v_gene: TRBV7-8; j_gene: TRBJ1-5; CDR3aa: CASSLGRGEEDQPQHF
v_gene: TRBV20-1; j_gene: TRBJ2-1; CDR3aa: CSATGLAGGAYEQFF
v_gene: TRBV5-1; j_gene: TRBJ1-2; CDR3aa: CASSPFSNRQGEGYTF
v_gene: TRBV3-1; j_gene: TRBJ2-5; CDR3aa: CASSQAPIRGRMETQYF